This T cell receptor beta chain was recovered during a study of blood T cells in healthy people across ages. This clonotype was observed a handful of times. A second about 6 to 12 cycle PCR used barcoded and J-beta primers. MiXCR, run by TCRdb on the 5' RACE reads, gives a single entry per CDR3 protein. The sample lists about 750,000 distinct CDR3 sequences; 53% were seen once. The TCR sequence derives from a man at least 80 years old in good health. Input material: blood.

The CDR3 sequence: CASKQGAQTEQYF. The DNA of the CDR3 is TGTGCCAGCAAACAGGGGGCACAAACCGAGCAGTACTTC. The rearrangement links TRBV6-6 to TRBJ2-7; 9 bases map to TRBD1. Germline CDR1 is MNHNY and CDR2 is SVGAGI (reference sequence). Trimming removed 7 bases from V and 6 bases from J; junction bases left unmatched: 7. The CDR3 consists of 13 residues.